This T cell receptor beta chain came from a study of CD8+ T cells in alopecia areata. The overall study: In an open-label trial, patients got 5 to 10 mg tofacitinib twice daily. A 6-month off-drug phase came after tofacitinib, which had lasted 6 to 18 months. Findings and caveats of the study: Shared TCR sequences were less clear between patients than in mice, possibly partly from HLA diversity.

Germline CDR1 reads SGDLS; CDR2 reads YYNGEE. CDR3 length equals 12 residues. The V and J ends lost 4 bases and 5 bases respectively, with 9 bases between them. This clone was observed a single time. Its specificity is unknown. RNA, once extracted, was reverse transcribed into cDNA for use as the sequencing template. Assay used: immunoSEQ multiplex PCR; TCRdb lists only in-frame clones, some missing. The table records around 140,000 clones, more than 85% of them present only once. This sample's treatment: oral pan-JAK inhibitor, 5-10 mg twice daily. Punch biopsies of lesional scalp, plus peripheral blood, were taken from alopecia areata patients.

This clonotype was sampled from a human donor with alopecia areata. This chain connects TRBV9 to TRBJ1-2; D may be TRBD1 (6 bases). The sequenced sample was CD8+ T cells sorted from blood, obtained at week 4, from a patient treated with tofacitinib. The CDR3 DNA is TGTGCCAGCAGCCCCAGGGGTTATGGCTACACCTTC. Translated: CASSPRGYGYTF.